This T cell receptor beta chain was observed in a study of cytomegalovirus exposure and HLA in healthy donors. Study-level points and caveats: By a later analysis, the bulk of CMV-associated TCR beta chains appeared HLA-restricted.

In its sample, this clone was seen a few times. No antigen is known for it. Amplification used 60 Vbeta primers and 13 Jbeta primers. Measured with immunoSEQ multiplex PCR; TCRdb has only the in-frame clones, and not every one. The sample lists tens of thousands of clones; about four fifths were seen once. The CDR3 spans 15 residues. The germline V and J ends were trimmed by 5 bases and 1 base, with 12 bases remaining between them. Germline V lookup: CDR1 SEHNR, CDR2 FQNEAQ (reference sequence). The sequenced sample was PBMCs. V usage is TRBV7-9 and J usage is TRBJ1-5, with TRBD1 as a possible D gene (6 bases). This receptor was taken from a woman under 40 in good health and CMV-seronegative. DNA for the CDR3: TGTGCCAGCAGCGACCACAGGGTGAGCAATCAGCCCCAGCATTTT. The encoded protein is CASSDHRVSNQPQHF.